This TCR beta chain originates from a study of spatial heterogeneity in lung cancer. This clonotype was detected many times. Time point here: blood at routine non-recurrence follow-up after resection. Whole RNA was taken from tumor, nontumor lung or frozen PBMC; it was then sequenced unsorted. One entry per CDR3 protein results from TCRdb running MiXCR on the 5' RACE reads. The profile shows roughly 70,000 distinct CDR3 sequences, approximately 9% of them singletons. The CDR3 runs 14 residues. Germline values: CDR1 WNHNN, CDR2 SYGVQD (reference sequence). V was cut by 4 bases and J by 3 bases, with 12 bases left in between.

The chain employs TRBV10-1 and TRBJ1-1, with a tentative D call TRBD1 (5 bases). This receptor was obtained from a female donor with early-stage non-small cell lung cancer. The source was PBMCs, collected at follow-up. The CDR3 coding sequence is TGCGCCAGCAGTGTAGCTTGGGGGTACACTGAAGCTTTCTTT. Its translation is CASSVAWGYTEAFF.